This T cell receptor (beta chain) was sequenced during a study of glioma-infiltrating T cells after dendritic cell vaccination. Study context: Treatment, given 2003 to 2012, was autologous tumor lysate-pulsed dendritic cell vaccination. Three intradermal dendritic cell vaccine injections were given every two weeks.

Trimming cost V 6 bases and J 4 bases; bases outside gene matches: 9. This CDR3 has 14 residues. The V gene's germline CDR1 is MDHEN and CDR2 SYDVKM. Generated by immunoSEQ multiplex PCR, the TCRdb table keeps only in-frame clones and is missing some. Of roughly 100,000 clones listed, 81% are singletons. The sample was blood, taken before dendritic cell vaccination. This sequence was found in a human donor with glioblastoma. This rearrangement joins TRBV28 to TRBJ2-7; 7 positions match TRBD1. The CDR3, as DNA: TGTGCCAGCAGGAGACAGGGACCCTGGTACGAGCAGTACTTC. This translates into CASRRQGPWYEQYF. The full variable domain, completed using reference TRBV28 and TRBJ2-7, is DVKVTQSSRYLVKRTGEKVFLECVQDMDHENMFWYRQDPGLGLRLIYFSYDVKMKEKGDIPEGYSVSREKKERFSLILESASTNQTSMYLCASRRQGPWYEQYFGPGTRLTVT.